Given below is one TCR beta chain in context. Study processing details: Reference gene primer amplification yielded estimated nucleated cell counts. Profiling relied on immunoSEQ multiplex PCR, and the TCRdb table lists in-frame clones only, not all of them. V and J calls and clone size are as listed in that table; D and trimming were resolved from the DNA. The sample holds about 410,000 clones; approximately 89% are singletons and the top ten take about 1.6%. The data stem from a study of blood T cell repertoires in COVID-19. Study-level information: Material from acute and convalescent COVID-19 was sourced from the United States, Italy and Spain. Nucleic acid was either cDNA or gDNA, and it came from T cells, B-cell-depleted T cells, or PBMCs.

The V end lost 4 bases, the J end lost 9 bases, and 13 bases lay between the germline ends. This CDR3 contains 14 residues. Per germline, CDR1 SGHTA and CDR2 FQGTGA. This TCR was recovered from a woman between 35 and 50 years old with COVID-19, enrolled during active disease. This chain links TRBV7-3 with TRBJ1-6; D is ambiguous. Sequencing was done on a sample of peripheral blood. The CDR3 DNA reads TGTGCCAGCAGCTCGGGTCAGAGGTTTTCACCCCTCCACTTT. Amino acids: CASSSGQRFSPLHF.